This entry is about one TCR beta chain. The sample is drawn from a study of Graves' ophthalmopathy and Graves' hyperthyroidism. Study-wide context: Upon initial diagnosis and before any treatment, peripheral blood was collected.

The sequenced template was RNA, covering the TCR beta CDR3 region. Second-round multiplex PCR followed a first-round RT-PCR using HTBI primers. TCRdb re-called the multiplex PCR reads through MiXCR, storing one row per CDR3 protein. The sample holds about 700,000 distinct CDR3 sequences, approximately 40% seen once. Having ophthalmopathy, the donors showed moderate-to-severe activity, CAS ≥3 and NOSPECS ≥4, with disease lasting under 3 months. Orbital computed tomography, together with clinical symptoms, serum thyroxine, TRAb and thyroid ultrasound, was used for diagnosis. Germline values: CDR1 MGHDK, CDR2 SYGVNS. V dropped 6 bases and J dropped 8; count of bases not matched to a gene: 8. The CDR3 has 14 residues.

This chain links TRBV25-1 with TRBJ1-2, with TRBD1 matching 11 bases. Material: peripheral blood. The clonotype was recovered from an adult man with Graves' ophthalmopathy. CDR3 sequence reads: CASSSGTGGKGYTF. CDR3 DNA: TGTGCCAGCAGCTCCGGGACAGGGGGAAAAGGCTACACCTTC.